This entry features one TCR beta chain sequence. The specificity of this receptor is unknown. No quality values exist for individual bases; no much larger clone is one base distant. The entry originates in a study of T cells after somatic rescue of genetic block (dated by TCRdb to about 2020). Background on the whole study: The study assessed how robust, over the long term, a T-cell system was when the system had developed through somatic rescue of a genetic block in T-cell development.

The library was produced with the immunoSEQ multiplex PCR assay. Held by TCRdb, this immuneACCESS table contains in-frame sequences only and omits some clones. Under half of the omission traces to an unresolved V gene where checked; the cause of the rest is unknown. The sample yields roughly 15,000 clones; approximately 70% were counted once. The top ten clones comprise around 21% of the sample. The CDR3 spans 17 residues, from the cysteine through the phenylalanine. The entry retains the CDR3 DNA only, 51 bases that are in frame from base 1. Compared with germline, V lacks 2 bases and J lacks 4 bases; bases without a gene match: 10. The germline V gene (reference sequence) sets CDR1 to MNHEY and CDR2 to SMNVEV.

This clonotype originated in a boy aged 5-17 years. The chain joins TRBV27 to TRBJ2-1; 8 junctional bases match TRBD1. The sequencing input was peripheral blood mononuclear cells (PBMCs). The DNA sequence is as follows: TGTGCCAGCAGTTTAAAAGGGGCCGGGACAGGTTACAATGAGCAGTTCTTC. The encoded protein is CASSLKGAGTGYNEQFF.